One sample yielded the 26 T cell receptor beta chains listed below, sequenced in a study of blood T cell repertoires in COVID-19. Some clones are missing from TCRdb's copy, which holds only in-frame ones; the method was immunoSEQ multiplex PCR. The sample contains some 78,000 clones, less than 95% of which appear only once. Sequenced sample: peripheral blood. All receptors come from a woman between 50 and 59 years old in a cohort sampled during active COVID-19.

The J gene is TRBJ1-1, the V gene TRBV9; D is perhaps TRBD1 (5 bases). Between the trimmed V and J ends, which lost 4 bases and 4 bases, there was a span of 14 bases. This CDR3 has 14 amino acids. Per the germline V gene, CDR1 is SGDLS and CDR2 is YYNGEE. CDR3 region: CASSSSYRPTEAFF. The CDR3 DNA sequence: TGTGCCAGCAGCTCCTCTTACAGGCCCACTGAAGCTTTCTTT. Together with reference TRBV9 and TRBJ1-1, the CDR3 gives the full variable domain: DSGVTQTPKHLITATGQRVTLRCSPRSGDLSVYWYQQSLDQGLQFLIQYYNGEERAKGNILERFSAQQFPDLHSELNLSSLELGDSALYFCASSSSYRPTEAFFGQGTRLTVV.

The genes are TRBV30 and TRBJ1-6; D is perhaps TRBD1 (5 bases). The germline V gene encodes CDR1 GTSNPN and CDR2 SVGIG (reference sequence). Trimming left V 3 bases short and J 2 bases short, with 29 bases between. CDR3 size: 21 residues. The CDR3 sequence: CAWSRAVSGALGRPYNSPLHF. In DNA, the CDR3 is TGTGCCTGGAGCCGCGCAGTTTCCGGAGCCCTGGGGCGTCCCTATAATTCACCCCTCCACTTT.

The chain joins TRBV13 to TRBJ1-1; 7 bases fit TRBD1. This CDR3 has 14 amino acids. V lost 5 bases to trimming and J lost 3 bases; unmatched junction nucleotides: 6. CDR1 is PRHDT, CDR2 FYEKMQ, per germline (reference sequence). The CDR3 reads CASSPPGGYTEAFF. In DNA form, the CDR3 reads TGTGCCAGCAGCCCCCCAGGGGGTTACACTGAAGCTTTCTTT. Together with reference TRBV13 and TRBJ1-1, the CDR3 gives the full variable domain: AAGVIQSPRHLIKEKRETATLKCYPIPRHDTVYWYQQGPGQDPQFLISFYEKMQSDKGSIPDRFSAQQFSDYHSELNMSSLELGDSALYFCASSPPGGYTEAFFGQGTRLTVV.

V usage is TRBV2 and J usage is TRBJ2-7, with D maybe TRBD1 (5 bases). CDR1 and CDR2 from the germline V gene are SNHLY and FYNNEI. V was shortened by 7 bases and J by 3 bases, with 16 bases between the two germline ends. The CDR3 is 14 amino acids. CDR3 residues: CASTQGDIRYEQYF. In nucleotides, the CDR3 is TGTGCCAGCACCCAAGGGGATATACGCTACGAGCAGTACTTC.

V gene TRBV5-1 combines with J gene TRBJ1-5; D gene uncertain. Germline CDR1 is SGHRS and CDR2 is YFSETQ. V was clipped by 1 base and J by 3 bases, with 8 bases between them. The CDR3 runs to 14 residues. CDR3 nucleotides: TGCGCCAGCAGCTTGACGGGGAACAATCAGCCCCAGCATTTT. This codes for CASSLTGNNQPQHF. The full variable domain, completed using reference TRBV5-1 and TRBJ1-5, is KAGVTQTPRYLIKTRGQQVTLSCSPISGHRSVSWYQQTPGQGLQFLFEYFSETQRNKGNFPGRFSGRQFSNSRSEMNVSTLELGDSALYLCASSLTGNNQPQHFGDGTRLSIL.

The V call is TRBV9, the J call TRBJ2-1, with 10 positions matching TRBD2. With V trimmed by 4 bases and J by 7 bases, 5 bases remained unmatched. The germline V gene has CDR1 SGDLS and CDR2 YYNGEE. The CDR3 has 14 residues. In DNA form, the CDR3 reads TGTGCCAGCAGCCCTTTAGCGGGAGGAAATGAGCAGTTCTTC. Protein sequence: CASSPLAGGNEQFF. The entire variable domain, with the rest obtained from reference TRBV9 and TRBJ2-1, is as follows: DSGVTQTPKHLITATGQRVTLRCSPRSGDLSVYWYQQSLDQGLQFLIQYYNGEERAKGNILERFSAQQFPDLHSELNLSSLELGDSALYFCASSPLAGGNEQFFGPGTRLTVL.

Of note for this clone: The sample contains more than one DNA sequence encoding this CDR3. The chain is built from TRBV18 and TRBJ2-5; TRBD2 matches at 7 bases. Germline values: CDR1 KGHSH, CDR2 LQKENI. J was trimmed by 4 bases and V by 2 bases; bases with no gene match: 1. The CDR3 is 13 amino acids. The CDR3 bases are TGTGCCAGCTCACCAGGGGGGGGAGAGACCCAGTACTTC. Its protein is CASSPGGGETQYF. Together with reference TRBV18 and TRBJ2-5, the CDR3 gives the full variable domain: NAGVMQNPRHLVRRRGQEARLRCSPMKGHSHVYWYRQLPEEGLKFMVYLQKENIIDESGMPKERFSAEFPKEGPSILRIQQVVRGDSAAYFCASSPGGGETQYFGPGTRLLVL.

The chain uses TRBV7-2 and TRBJ1-1; the D is unclear. The CDR3 has 13 residues. The V end was cut by 1 base, the J end by 3 bases, with 6 bases between. CDR1 is SGHTA and CDR2 is FQGNSA in the germline V gene. CDR3 DNA: TGTGCCAGCAGCTTAGGACTCGACACTGAAGCTTTCTTT. Amino acid sequence: CASSLGLDTEAFF.

J is TRBJ1-4 and V is TRBV27; 9 bases fit TRBD1. V was pared by 4 bases and J by 6 bases, with 6 bases of the junction left unmatched. This CDR3 spans 15 amino acids. Germline CDR1 reads MNHEY; CDR2 reads SMNVEV (reference sequence). The DNA of the CDR3 is TGTGCCAGCAGTTCACAGGGGGCTGGGGATGAAAAACTGTTTTTT. It encodes CASSSQGAGDEKLFF.

This chain connects TRBV11-2 to TRBJ2-7; weak D call: TRBD1 (6 bases). The V and J ends lost 4 bases and 5 bases respectively, with 9 bases between them. The CDR3 consists of 12 residues. Germline V lookup: CDR1 SGHAT, CDR2 FQNNGV. CDR3 DNA sequence: TGTGCCAGCAGCTCCTCAGGGGACGAGCAGTACTTC. Translation gives CASSSSGDEQYF.

This CDR3 is CASRASASSYNEQFF. In DNA form, the CDR3 reads TGTGCCAGCAGGGCAAGCGCGAGCTCCTACAATGAGCAGTTCTTC. The genes are TRBV14 and TRBJ2-1; no reliable D call. From germline, CDR1 is SGHDN and CDR2 FVKESK. The CDR3 consists of 15 residues. Trimming shortened V by 6 bases and J by 0 bases, and 12 bases separated the two germline ends.

The rearrangement joins TRBV28 to TRBJ1-2; TRBD1 matches 7 bases. The CDR3 has 12 residues. The V gene end was trimmed by 7 bases and the J gene end by 8 bases; junction bases not matched to a gene: 7. Germline CDR1 MDHEN, CDR2 SYDVKM. The CDR3 bases are TGTGCCAGCACTACAGGGGCAAGAGGCTACACCTTC. This translates into CASTTGARGYTF.

The chain has TRBV4-2 and TRBJ2-5; 10 bases agree with TRBD2. Germline loops: CDR1 LGHNA, CDR2 YNFKEQ. V lost 0 bases, J lost 4 bases, and 5 bases stayed unmatched. The CDR3 is 16 residues long. CDR3 in amino acids: CASSQDESGRGETQYF. CDR3 in DNA: TGTGCCAGCAGCCAAGATGAAAGCGGGAGGGGAGAGACCCAGTACTTC.

In this sample, this clone turned up once. The genes are TRBV3-1 (or the pseudogene TRBV3-2) and TRBJ2-5; maybe TRBD2 (6 bases). V lost 1 base and J lost 5, with 14 bases in between. Germline CDR1 and CDR2: LGHDT and YNNKEL (reference sequence). The CDR3 length is 15 residues. Here the CDR3 reads CASSQGGEFWETQYF. Written as DNA, the CDR3 is TGTGCCAGCAGCCAAGGGGGGGAGTTTTGGGAGACCCAGTACTTC.

CDR3: CSALTGEQYF. The CDR3 nucleotides are TGCAGTGCACTGACTGGCGAGCAGTACTTC. This chain connects TRBV20-1 to TRBJ2-7; D uncertain. With 6 bases removed from V and 6 bases from J, the gap between germline ends came to 9 bases. Germline V gene sequence: CDR1 DFQATT, CDR2 SNEGSKA (reference sequence). The CDR3 is 10 residues long.

The genes are TRBV5-4 and TRBJ2-2; a weak D match, TRBD2 (6 bases). Deletions cut 0 bases from V and 2 bases from J, with 8 bases between. CDR1 is SGHNT and CDR2 is YYREEE in the germline V gene (reference sequence). CDR3 length: 15 amino acids. The CDR3 nucleotides are TGTGCCAGCAGCTTGGGCGGGACCAACACCGGGGAGCTGTTTTTT. This gives the protein CASSLGGTNTGELFF.

This chain uses TRBV29-1 with TRBJ2-3, with TRBD2 identical over 11 bases. In germline, CDR1 is SQVTM, CDR2 ANQGSEA. There are 13 residues in the CDR3. V lost 7 bases to trimming and J lost 5 bases; unmatched junction nucleotides: 5. The CDR3 sequence is CSADGTSGDTQYF. CDR3 sequence (DNA): TGCAGCGCCGATGGGACTAGCGGAGATACGCAGTATTTT.

This rearrangement joins TRBV19 to TRBJ2-1, with 9 bases matching TRBD2. Germline V gene data show CDR1 as LNHDA and CDR2 as SQIVND (reference sequence). The CDR3 length is 14 residues. J lost 4 bases, V lost 6 bases, and 4 bases had no gene match. The CDR3 here is CASRVAGVYNEQFF. The CDR3 region has the DNA TGTGCCAGTAGGGTAGCGGGGGTTTACAATGAGCAGTTCTTC.

The chain recombines TRBV28 with TRBJ1-1; 8 positions match TRBD1. The CDR3 length is 15 residues. After removal of 3 bases from V and 0 bases from J, the junction contained 3 bases not matched to a gene. CDR1 MDHEN and CDR2 SYDVKM come from the germline V gene. This chain's CDR3 is CASSLRQGMNTEAFF. CDR3 in DNA: TGTGCCAGCAGTTTGAGACAGGGGATGAACACTGAAGCTTTCTTT.

The CDR3 DNA reads TGTGCCAGCAGCCGAGAAGGACTAGCGGGAGTTTCGTACAATGAGCAGTTCTTC. Translating it yields CASSREGLAGVSYNEQFF. The rearrangement links TRBV7-3 to TRBJ2-1; 13 bases fit TRBD2. The CDR3 extends over 18 amino acids. With 5 bases clipped from V and 4 bases from J, the junction kept 11 bases outside the gene matches. CDR1 and CDR2 (germline): SGHTA, FQGTGA.

The V and J genes are TRBV28 and TRBJ1-5, with D possibly TRBD1 on 5 matching bases. Germline V gene sequence: CDR1 MDHEN, CDR2 SYDVKM. The CDR3 sequence is 15 residues long. Trimming left V 5 bases short and J 0 bases short, with 11 bases between. The CDR3 region is CASSNPGYSNQPQHF. For the CDR3, the DNA is TGTGCCAGCAGTAACCCAGGGTATAGCAATCAGCCCCAGCATTTT.

This clone was seen just once. CDR3 DNA: TGTGCCACGGGACAGGCGAACACTGAAGCTTTCTTT. It codes for CATGQANTEAFF. The V and J genes are TRBV15 and TRBJ1-1; 8 positions agree with TRBD1. V lost 9 bases, J lost 1 base, and 1 base stayed unmatched. CDR1 LNHNV and CDR2 YYDKDF come from the germline V gene (reference sequence). The CDR3 is 12 residues long.

This clone has just a few counts. The chain combines TRBV21-1 with TRBJ1-5; the D call in the table, TRBD1, was not verified against the DNA. TRBV21-1 is given as a pseudogene. This CDR3 spans 14 amino acids. DNA for the CDR3: TGTGCCAGCAAAAACAGGGGGCTCAATCAGCCCCAGCATTTT. This sequence encodes CASKNRGLNQPQHF.

CDR3 protein: CASSSEGATNEKLFF. CDR3 in DNA: TGTGCCAGCAGTTCCGAGGGTGCAACTAATGAAAAACTGTTTTTT. The chain is built from TRBV27 and TRBJ1-4; D not resolved. V lost 4 bases and J lost 0, with 9 bases in between. CDR1 and CDR2 (germline): MNHEY, SMNVEV (reference sequence). This CDR3 is built from 15 residues. The full variable domain, its missing parts supplied by reference TRBV27 and TRBJ1-4, is EAQVTQNPRYLITVTGKKLTVTCSQNMNHEYMSWYRQDPGLGLRQIYYSMNVEVTDKGDVPEGYKVSRKEKRNFPLILESPSPNQTSLYFCASSSEGATNEKLFFGSGTQLSVL.

This chain connects TRBV5-1 to TRBJ1-4; D is unclear. The germline V gene encodes CDR1 SGHRS and CDR2 YFSETQ. The CDR3 extends over 15 amino acids. Trimming shortened V by 4 bases and J by 2 bases, and 12 bases separated the two germline ends. The CDR3 sequence is CASSLGSSTNEKLFF. The CDR3 nucleotides are TGCGCCAGCAGCCTCGGGAGCTCGACTAATGAAAAACTGTTTTTT.

The chain combines TRBV28 with TRBJ1-2; a possible D gene is TRBD1 (5 bases). V was clipped by 4 bases and J by 3 bases, with 6 bases between them. The CDR3 is 12 residues long. Germline CDR1 MDHEN, CDR2 SYDVKM. CDR3 bases: TGTGCCAGCAGTTGGGGGGACTATGGCTACACCTTC. This sequence encodes CASSWGDYGYTF.